The rows below give T cell receptor beta chains drawn from one sample of a study of cytomegalovirus exposure and HLA in healthy donors. Repertoires were generated with immunoSEQ multiplex PCR, while TCRdb's copy carries only in-frame clones and drops some. The sample lists about 170,000 clones; around 78% were seen once. The material sequenced was PBMCs. These receptor sequences come from a woman in her twenties or thirties in good health and CMV-seropositive. The CDR3 runs from the conserved cysteine through the conserved F or W. A D gene is named only where the DNA matches it firmly. Clone size is shown for a subset of rows, as once, few, many or a class of expanded clone.

d_gene	v_gene	abundance	j_gene	CDR3nt	CDR3aa
TRBD2	TRBV4-2	NA	TRBJ2-5	TGTGCCAGCAGCCTGTGGACTAGCAGGGAGACCCAGTACTTC	CASSLWTSRETQYF
NA	TRBV28	NA	TRBJ2-3	TGTGCCAGCAGTTCGAACGCCCGGGATACGCAGTATTTT	CASSSNARDTQYF
NA	TRBV6-5	NA	TRBJ1-1	TGTGCCAGCACCCCGACAGAGAACACTGAAGCTTTCTTT	CASTPTENTEAFF
NA	TRBV19	NA	TRBJ1-1	TGTGCCAGTAGTATTTTGGGCCCCGTGAACACTGAAGCTTTCTTT	CASSILGPVNTEAFF
NA	TRBV6-5	NA	TRBJ2-7	TGTGCCAGCAGTTACTCCTGGAGCTACGAGCAGTACTTC	CASSYSWSYEQYF
NA	TRBV18	NA	TRBJ1-6	TGTGCCAGCTCACCAATGCAGCAAGCGGATTCACCCCTCCACTTT	CASSPMQQADSPLHF
NA	TRBV14	NA	TRBJ2-1	TGTGCCAGCAGCGATATTACGGGATATGAGCAGTTCTTC	CASSDITGYEQFF
NA	TRBV30	NA	TRBJ1-2	TGTGCCTGGAGTATACTCTCGGGGAATGGCTACACCTTC	CAWSILSGNGYTF
NA	TRBV4-1	NA	TRBJ2-5	TGCGCCAGCAGCCAAGAGGACTGGCAAGAGACCCAGTACTTC	CASSQEDWQETQYF
NA	TRBV4-1	NA	TRBJ1-2	TGCGCCAGCAGCCAGGAGGACCCGGGGGTCTATGGCTACACCTTC	CASSQEDPGVYGYTF
TRBD2	TRBV7-6	NA	TRBJ2-3	TGTGCCAGCAGCCCTAGGACTAGCGGGAGCACAGATACGCAGTATTTT	CASSPRTSGSTDTQYF
NA	TRBV2	NA	TRBJ2-7	TGTGCCACCTACGGAGCCTCCTACGAGCAGTACTTC	CATYGASYEQYF
TRBD1	TRBV19	NA	TRBJ1-5	TGTGCCAGTAGCGATCGGACAGGACATCAGCCCCAGCATTTT	CASSDRTGHQPQHF
NA	TRBV28	NA	TRBJ1-2	TGTGCCAGCAGTTTTCGACTCCCGATCTCCCAAACCCACTTC	CASSFRLPISQTHF
TRBD1	TRBV7-6	NA	TRBJ2-5	TGTGCCAGCAGCTTAGGGAACGACAGGGAAGAGACCCAGTACTTC	CASSLGNDREETQYF
TRBD1	TRBV9	NA	TRBJ2-1	TGTGCCAGCAACCGACAGGGGATGATGGATGAGCAGTTCTTC	CASNRQGMMDEQFF
NA	TRBV28	NA	TRBJ1-6	TGTGCCAGCAGTTTACCGGGGGACGGGAGTAATTCACCCCTCCACTTT	CASSLPGDGSNSPLHF
NA	TRBV6-5	NA	TRBJ1-6	TGTGCCAGCACAAAGGGACACTATAATTCACCCCTCCACTTT	CASTKGHYNSPLHF
TRBD1	TRBV7-6	NA	TRBJ2-3	TGTGCCAGCAGCTTAGACCACCGGGACAGGCGCGACGATACGCAGTATTTT	CASSLDHRDRRDDTQYF
NA	TRBV11-3	NA	TRBJ1-1	TGTGCCAGCAGTACGACGACCGGGGGAGCTTTCTTT	CASSTTTGGAFF
TRBD2	TRBV28	NA	TRBJ2-1	TGTGCCAGCAGTCCCAGCGGGGAGGTAAATGAGCAGTTCTTC	CASSPSGEVNEQFF
NA	TRBV30	NA	TRBJ1-4	TGTGCCTTACGACTGCTAACCCTTGAAAAACTGTTTTTT	CALRLLTLEKLFF
TRBD2	TRBV5-1	NA	TRBJ2-7	TGCGCCAGCAGTAAAGTGGCGGGAGAAGGGAACTACGAGCAGTACTTC	CASSKVAGEGNYEQYF
NA	TRBV28	few	TRBJ1-2	TGTGCCAGCAGTTTATTTATGGTCCTGGGGAGAGCTAACTATGGCTACACCTTC	CASSLFMVLGRANYGYTF
NA	TRBV4-1	many	TRBJ1-6	TGCGCCAGCAGCCAAGAGAGGCAGGGCGATTCACCCCTCCACTTT	CASSQERQGDSPLHF
TRBD2	TRBV29-1	NA	TRBJ2-3	TGCAGCGTTGAAGTAGTGACTAGCGGGGTCATGCAGTATTTT	CSVEVVTSGVMQYF
NA	TRBV11-2	NA	TRBJ1-6	TGTGCCAGCAGCTTTGGCGGGAGCTCCTATAATTCACCCCTCCACTTT	CASSFGGSSYNSPLHF
NA	TRBV27	NA	TRBJ1-2	TGTGCCAGCAGACCGACAGGTAGAGGTGGCTACACCTTC	CASRPTGRGGYTF
NA	TRBV30	few	TRBJ1-2	TGTGCCTGGAGTGTACAGGCAGGGGAAGGCTATGGCTACACCTTC	CAWSVQAGEGYGYTF
NA	TRBV28	NA	TRBJ2-2	TGTGCCAGCAGTTCGCCAAGTACAGGGACGGGCACCGGGGAGCTGTTTTTT	CASSSPSTGTGTGELFF
NA	TRBV29-1	NA	TRBJ1-1	TGCAGCGTTGGTGGCCGGGAAGGCACTGAAGCTTTCTTT	CSVGGREGTEAFF
NA	TRBV6-1	NA	TRBJ1-2	TGTGCCAGCAGTGGTGCAGGGTTCTACTATGGCTACACCTTC	CASSGAGFYYGYTF
NA	TRBV28	few	TRBJ2-2	TGTGCCAGCAGGGGGCCGGCAGGGGCGTTCGGATCGAACACCGGGGAGCTGTTTTTT	CASRGPAGAFGSNTGELFF